The 32 T cell receptor beta chains below were found in one sample sequenced in a study of CD8 T cells in ankylosing spondylitis. TCRdb analysed the 5' RACE reads with MiXCR anew, one entry per CDR3 protein. The sample has some 350,000 distinct CDR3 sequences; roughly 15% are singletons. The source material was blood, either unsorted or a sorted T cell fraction (not recorded which). Every receptor here comes from a male donor with ankylosing spondylitis or in good health (not recorded which).

This clonotype has only a few counts. CDR3 region: CASSPIGWARNNEQFF. CDR3 DNA sequence: TGTGCCAGCAGCCCCATAGGGTGGGCTCGAAACAATGAGCAGTTCTTC. The chain carries TRBV7-9 and TRBJ2-1; D not certain. V gave up 5 bases and J gave up 5 bases, with 19 bases separating them. CDR3 length: 16 amino acids. Germline CDR1 SEHNR, CDR2 FQNEAQ (reference sequence).

The chain recombines TRBV10-1 with TRBJ2-1; TRBD1 matches 7 bases. V dropped 0 bases and J dropped 1; count of bases not matched to a gene: 3. The V gene's germline CDR1 is WNHNN and CDR2 SYGVQD (reference sequence). This CDR3 has 16 amino acids. CDR3 bases: TGCGCCAGCAGTGAGTCGGGACAGACTTCCTACAATGAGCAGTTCTTC. Translation gives CASSESGQTSYNEQFF.

This clonotype appeared a few times. J is TRBJ2-5 and V is TRBV5-1, with 9 bases aligning to TRBD2. The V and J ends lost 4 bases and 4 bases, in that order; junction bases with no gene match: 2. This CDR3 contains 13 residues. Germline loops: CDR1 SGHRS, CDR2 YFSETQ. The CDR3 nucleotides are TGCGCCAGCAGCATTAGCGGGGGAGAGACCCAGTACTTC. It encodes CASSISGGETQYF. Complete variable domain (other parts from reference TRBV5-1 and TRBJ2-5): KAGVTQTPRYLIKTRGQQVTLSCSPISGHRSVSWYQQTPGQGLQFLFEYFSETQRNKGNFPGRFSGRQFSNSRSEMNVSTLELGDSALYLCASSISGGETQYFGPGTRLLVL.

The V and J genes are TRBV15 and TRBJ2-1; D is possibly TRBD2 (5 bases). CDR1 is LNHNV and CDR2 is YYDKDF in the germline V gene (reference sequence). The V end lost 2 bases, the J end lost 12 bases, and 14 bases lay between the germline ends. The CDR3 spans 13 residues. In nucleotides, the CDR3 is TGTGCCACCAGCAGACGCTACGGGGTCGGGCAGTTCTTC. It codes for CATSRRYGVGQFF.

Many counts were recorded for this clonotype. DNA for the CDR3: TGTGCCAGCAGTTTCGCGGGGCTAGCGAAGGCCGAGCAGTACTTC. It specifies CASSFAGLAKAEQYF. The V and J genes are TRBV12-3 or TRBV12-4 and TRBJ2-7, with D tentatively TRBD2 (6 bases). This CDR3 has 15 residues. V lost 3 bases to trimming and J lost 6 bases, with 18 bases between them.

This sequence joins TRBV19 and TRBJ2-5; D not resolved. The CDR3 length is 11 residues. The V end was cut by 3 bases, the J end by 5 bases, with 4 bases between. The germline V gene encodes CDR1 LNHDA and CDR2 SQIVND (reference sequence). The CDR3 is CASSIMETQYF. CDR3 DNA sequence: TGTGCCAGTAGTATTATGGAGACCCAGTACTTC.

This chain joins TRBV10-3 and TRBJ2-3; 9 bases fit TRBD1. This CDR3 is built from 15 residues. Trimming at V came to 6 bases and at J to 2 bases, leaving 6 bases not matched to a gene. Germline CDR1 and CDR2: ENHRY and SYGVKD. The CDR3, as DNA: TGTGCCATCAGGACAGGGGGAGGTTTCACAGATACGCAGTATTTT. Its protein is CAIRTGGGFTDTQYF.

The chain carries TRBV27 and TRBJ2-7; 12 bases line up with TRBD1. The CDR3 runs to 14 residues. Germline CDR1 and CDR2: MNHEY and SMNVEV (reference sequence). Losses at the gene ends were 6 bases for V and 6 bases for J; bases not matched to a gene: 6. Written as DNA, the CDR3 is TGTGCCAGCAGGGGACAGGGGGCGCCGCGCGAGCAGTACTTC. Translating gives CASRGQGAPREQYF.

This clonotype was counted ten times or more. The chain uses TRBV12-3 or TRBV12-4 and TRBJ2-3, with D possibly TRBD2 on 5 matching bases. The CDR3 is 13 amino acids. V lost 5 bases, J lost 6 bases, and 12 bases lay in between. The DNA for the CDR3 is TGTGCCAGCAGTCTCCTACTAGGCGATACGCAGTATTTT. It yields the protein CASSLLLGDTQYF.

J is TRBJ2-5 and V is TRBV5-6; D may be TRBD1 (5 bases). V was pared by 4 bases and J by 0 bases, with 13 bases between. Germline values: CDR1 SGHDT, CDR2 YYEEEE. The CDR3 totals 15 residues. The CDR3 DNA follows: TGTGCCAGCAGCCCGACAGAGCGCAACCAAGAGACCCAGTACTTC. It translates to CASSPTERNQETQYF.

There are many counts of this clonotype. The chain has TRBV7-2 and TRBJ1-2; D gene unclear. CDR3 length: 15 residues. CDR1 and CDR2 from the germline V gene are SGHTA and FQGNSA. V gave up 1 base and J gave up 4 bases, with 13 bases separating them. The CDR3 spells CASSLDPGTSYGYTF. DNA of the CDR3: TGTGCCAGCAGCTTAGACCCCGGAACGAGCTATGGCTACACCTTC. Using reference TRBV7-2 and TRBJ1-2 for the parts outside the CDR3, the full variable domain is GAGVSQSPSNKVTEKGKDVELRCDPISGHTALYWYRQSLGQGLEFLIYFQGNSAPDKSGLPSDRFSAERTGGSVSTLTIQRTQQEDSAVYLCASSLDPGTSYGYTFGSGTRLTVV.

This clonotype was seen only a few times. DNA of the CDR3: TGTGCCAGCAGCTCCCAATTAACGGGAGAGAGTGAGCAGTTCTTC. Translated, it gives CASSSQLTGESEQFF. The chain recombines TRBV7-8 with TRBJ2-1; TRBD2 might be the D (6 bases). The CDR3 runs 15 residues. Trimming took 4 bases from V and 9 from J, leaving 19 bases between them. The germline V gene encodes CDR1 SGHVS and CDR2 FQNEAQ.

The sample holds one count of this clonotype. V gene TRBV12-3 or TRBV12-4 combines with J gene TRBJ2-6; D is undetermined. The CDR3 sequence is 14 residues long. V shed 6 bases and J shed 4 bases, with 10 bases lying between them. The chain's CDR3 is CASRPTAGANVLTF. The CDR3 DNA reads TGTGCCAGCAGGCCTACCGCGGGGGCCAACGTCCTGACTTTC.

The chain couples TRBV3-1 to TRBJ1-4, with unresolved D. The CDR3 length is 13 residues. Looked up from germline, CDR1 is LGHDT and CDR2 is YNNKEL (reference sequence). Trimming left V 7 bases short and J 7 bases short, with 13 bases between. The CDR3 is CASTPIGSEKLFF. The CDR3 nucleotides read TGTGCCAGCACCCCAATCGGGAGTGAAAAACTGTTTTTT.

This clonotype came up a few times. V gene TRBV3-1 combines with J gene TRBJ2-7; D uncertain. V was trimmed by 0 bases and J by 3 bases, leaving 9 bases between them. The V gene's germline CDR1 is LGHDT and CDR2 YNNKEL (reference sequence). The CDR3 runs to 14 residues. The CDR3 region has the DNA TGTGCCAGCAGCCAAGATGCCCTCCACTACGAGCAGTACTTC. Encoded protein: CASSQDALHYEQYF.

This rearrangement joins TRBV2 to TRBJ2-3, with 9 bases aligning to TRBD1. The V segment lost 11 bases and the J segment 0 bases; nucleotides outside the gene matches: 6. This CDR3 spans 14 amino acids. Germline values: CDR1 SNHLY, CDR2 FYNNEI. The CDR3: CACRTGVSTDTQYF. CDR3 coding DNA: TGTGCCTGCCGGACAGGGGTCAGCACAGATACGCAGTATTTT.

This clonotype turned up a few times. The chain combines TRBV20-1 with TRBJ1-2; D is unclear. Deletions cut 6 bases from V and 8 bases from J, with 19 bases between. This CDR3 has 13 residues. Germline V gene lookup returns CDR1 DFQATT and CDR2 SNEGSKA (reference sequence). CDR3 amino acids: CSAPRNPLGGYTF. CDR3 bases: TGCAGTGCCCCGCGGAACCCATTGGGAGGCTACACCTTC.

This clonotype showed up just a few times. V usage is TRBV5-1 and J usage is TRBJ2-4, with D unclear. The germline CDR1 and CDR2 sequences are SGHRS and YFSETQ. V was shortened by 0 bases and J by 0 bases, with 7 bases between the two germline ends. CDR3 length: 15 amino acids. The CDR3 nucleotides are TGCGCCAGCAGCTTGGGCGCCGTAGCCAAAAACATTCAGTACTTC. It translates to CASSLGAVAKNIQYF. The full variable domain, its missing parts supplied by reference TRBV5-1 and TRBJ2-4, is KAGVTQTPRYLIKTRGQQVTLSCSPISGHRSVSWYQQTPGQGLQFLFEYFSETQRNKGNFPGRFSGRQFSNSRSEMNVSTLELGDSALYLCASSLGAVAKNIQYFGAGTRLSVL.

This clonotype occurred a few times. The chain recombines TRBV11-2 with TRBJ1-2; D remains ambiguous. Trimming took off 0 bases at V and 2 bases at J, with 16 bases between the two ends. Germline CDR1 reads SGHAT; CDR2 reads FQNNGV. The CDR3 runs to 17 residues. DNA of the CDR3: TGTGCCAGCAGCTTAGATTTCGCAAGATCCATAAACTATGGCTACACCTTC. It specifies CASSLDFARSINYGYTF.

This clonotype was observed a few times. The rearrangement uses TRBV9 and TRBJ1-6; TRBD1 matches 9 bases. CDR1 and CDR2 (germline): SGDLS, YYNGEE. The CDR3 is 15 residues long. Trimming took 3 bases from V and 9 from J; bases not matched to a gene: 7. In nucleotides, the CDR3 is TGTGCCAGCAGCGACCGGACAGGGGAGAGTTCACCCCTCCACTTT. Translated: CASSDRTGESSPLHF.

This clonotype came up a few times. The chain has TRBV7-9 and TRBJ2-1, with 10 nucleotides matching TRBD2. This CDR3 has 13 residues. CDR1 and CDR2 from the germline V gene are SEHNR and FQNEAQ (reference sequence). V gave up 6 bases and J gave up 8 bases; unmatched junction bases: 4. CDR3 sequence (DNA): TGTGCCAGCAGACCCGGGACTAGCGATGAGCAGTTCTTC. Translating it yields CASRPGTSDEQFF.

The rearrangement links TRBV20-1 to TRBJ2-7; 10 bases are shared with TRBD2. The trim removed 6 bases at V and 2 bases at J, leaving 7 bases unmatched. CDR3 length: 14 residues. CDR1 and CDR2 (germline): DFQATT, SNEGSKA (reference sequence). The CDR3, as DNA: TGCAGTGCGACTAGCGGGCAAATAGCCTACGAGCAGTACTTC. Protein product: CSATSGQIAYEQYF.

This clonotype came up a few times. The CDR3 region is CAIKTSGLNEQYF. CDR3 nucleotides: TGTGCCATCAAGACTAGCGGCCTCAACGAGCAGTACTTC. This chain links TRBV12-3 or TRBV12-4 with TRBJ2-7; 9 bases are shared with TRBD2. The trim removed 10 bases at V and 5 bases at J, leaving 9 bases unmatched. This CDR3 contains 13 residues.

This chain connects TRBV9 to TRBJ2-7; D is undetermined. The V end was cut by 4 bases, the J end by 2 bases, with 13 bases between. The germline V gene has CDR1 SGDLS and CDR2 YYNGEE. The CDR3 extends over 14 amino acids. CDR3: CASSPSGSAYEQYF. The DNA for the CDR3 is TGTGCCAGCAGCCCCTCAGGTTCTGCCTACGAGCAGTACTTC.

The chain has TRBV5-1 and TRBJ2-1; D is undetermined. Germline V gene sequence: CDR1 SGHRS, CDR2 YFSETQ. CDR3 length: 15 amino acids. V was cut by 2 bases and J by 1 base, with 10 bases left in between. The CDR3 nucleotides read TGCGCCAGCAGCTTTGACGGGCCATCCTACAATGAGCAGTTCTTC. This gives the protein CASSFDGPSYNEQFF.

The chain combines TRBV12-3 or TRBV12-4 with TRBJ1-3; 7 bases are shared with TRBD1. The junction had 15 bases not matched to a gene; V was cut back by 5 bases and J by 8 bases. This CDR3 is 16 amino acids long. DNA of the CDR3: TGTGCCAGCAGTACCCAGGGGACAGCAGATAGAGACACCATATATTTT. It yields the protein CASSTQGTADRDTIYF.

This clonotype was counted a few times. The genes are TRBV6-1 and TRBJ1-1; maybe TRBD1 (6 bases). Germline V gives CDR1 MNHNS, CDR2 SASEGT. The CDR3 consists of 13 residues. Between the trimmed V and J ends, which lost 1 base and 6 bases, there was a span of 9 bases. CDR3 DNA sequence: TGTGCCAGCAGTGAAGTAGGGGGAGCTGAAGCTTTCTTT. Protein: CASSEVGGAEAFF.

The table lists this clonotype with a few counts. The chain has TRBV30 and TRBJ1-2; 8 bases are a match to TRBD1. The V gene end was trimmed by 3 bases and the J gene end by 3 bases; junction bases not matched to a gene: 6. CDR3 length: 14 amino acids. Germline assignment: CDR1 GTSNPN and CDR2 SVGIG (reference sequence). The CDR3 DNA is TGTGCCTGGAGCGCGACAGGGGAGGACTATGGCTACACCTTC. Its translation: CAWSATGEDYGYTF.

This clonotype was recorded many times. J is TRBJ1-1 and V is TRBV18, with D unclear. V was trimmed by 2 bases and J by 1 base, leaving 5 bases between them. The CDR3 has 13 amino acids. The germline V gene encodes CDR1 KGHSH and CDR2 LQKENI. CDR3 residues: CASSPAGNTEAFF. The CDR3 nucleotides read TGTGCCAGCTCACCAGCAGGGAACACTGAAGCTTTCTTT.

This clonotype has only a few counts. The gene calls are TRBV3-1 and TRBJ1-1; possible D gene TRBD1, 6 bases. Germline assignment: CDR1 LGHDT and CDR2 YNNKEL (reference sequence). The CDR3 length is 13 residues. Trimming pared 6 bases from V and 7 bases from J, leaving 15 bases between. The CDR3 DNA is TGTGCCAGCAGTCCTCGGGGGGCCGGTGAAGCTTTCTTT. It translates to CASSPRGAGEAFF.

The genes are TRBV3-1 and TRBJ2-3; possibly TRBD2 for D (6 bases). V lost 6 bases to trimming and J lost 6 bases, with 10 bases between them. The CDR3 extends over 12 amino acids. Looked up from germline, CDR1 is LGHDT and CDR2 is YNNKEL (reference sequence). CDR3 loop: CASSRDSDTQYF. The DNA of the CDR3 is TGTGCCAGCAGTAGGGACTCGGATACGCAGTATTTT.

The chain is built from TRBV29-1 and TRBJ2-4; the D gene is possibly TRBD2 (5 bases). The CDR3 runs to 12 residues. Germline V lookup: CDR1 SQVTM, CDR2 ANQGSEA. Trimming took 7 bases from V and 8 from J, leaving 15 bases between them. The CDR3 region is CSAAEGADIQYF. Here the CDR3 DNA reads TGCAGCGCCGCCGAGGGCGCTGACATTCAGTACTTC.